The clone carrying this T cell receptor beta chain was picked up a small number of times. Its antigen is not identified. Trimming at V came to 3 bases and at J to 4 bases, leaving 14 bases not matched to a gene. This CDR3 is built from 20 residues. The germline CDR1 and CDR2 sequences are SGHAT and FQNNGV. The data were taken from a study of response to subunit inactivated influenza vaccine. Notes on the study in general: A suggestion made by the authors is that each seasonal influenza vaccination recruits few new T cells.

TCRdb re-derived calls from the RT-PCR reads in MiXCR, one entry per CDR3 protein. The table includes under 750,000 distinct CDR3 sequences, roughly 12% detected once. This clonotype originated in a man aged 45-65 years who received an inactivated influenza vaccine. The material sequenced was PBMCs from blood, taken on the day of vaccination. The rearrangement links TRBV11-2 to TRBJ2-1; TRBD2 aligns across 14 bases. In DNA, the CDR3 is TGTGCCAGCAGCTTCCTACCGGGACTAGCGGGAGCGGTAGGATACAATGAGCAGTTCTTC. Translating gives CASSFLPGLAGAVGYNEQFF. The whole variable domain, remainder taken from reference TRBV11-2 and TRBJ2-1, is EAGVAQSPRYKIIEKRQSVAFWCNPISGHATLYWYQQILGQGPKLLIQFQNNGVVDDSQLPKDRFSAERLKGVDSTLKIQPAKLEDSAVYLCASSFLPGLAGAVGYNEQFFGPGTRLTVL.